This T cell receptor (beta chain) originates from a study of T cell repertoires in cytomegalovirus infection (dated by TCRdb to about 2019). In the study overall: Donor HLA type was relevant to the analysis, because carriage of CMV infection together with the matching HLA type was indicated by public TCR beta signatures. General conclusions and limits of the study: In both this cohort and an independent cohort of 350 to 400 donors, the cumulative frequency of public TCR beta family members distinguished carriers of CMV infection plus the relevant HLA type. The ex vivo response was dominated by HLA-C-restricted CMV-specific TCR beta clonotypes, which also provided the single most frequent clonotype in two of eight donors.

This clonotype was seen more than once but under ten times. The antigen it recognizes is unknown. Base qualities are not provided; no much larger clone lies one nucleotide away. CDR1 and CDR2 are read off the germline V gene as MNHEY and SVGAGI. V is trimmed back by 2 bases and J by 5 bases, and the junction contains 11 bases that no gene match accounts for. The cysteine opens and the phenylalanine closes a CDR3 of 17 amino acids. Kept here is only the CDR3 DNA, which spans 51 bases and is read in frame from base 1. Sequencing relied on an Illumina HiSeq 1500. TCRdb's own reprocessing of the public reads used fastp at Q25 and MiXCR and kept productive beta chains. Rows matching on CDR3 protein sequence are summarized as one entry with the most common DNA and genes. This sample has around 140,000 distinct CDR3 sequences in its table, and about 6.3% of those were observed once. The ten largest clones take up about a sixth of the sample.

The sequence was collected from a human donor in good health (CMV status not recorded). Some clones in this sample may be carry-over from other donors' samples. Material: PBMCs. The sequence links TRBV6-5 to TRBJ2-1, and 8 junction bases match TRBD2. The nucleotides are TGTGCCAGCAGTTACGGGACCGGGACTAGGAGGCACAATGAGCAGTTCTTC. Translated, this gives CASSYGTGTRRHNEQFF.